Presented here are 6 T cell receptor beta chains from one specimen sequenced in a study of blood T cell repertoires in COVID-19. Produced via immunoSEQ multiplex PCR; TCRdb's table is partial and in-frame only. This table holds more than 65,000 clones, about 83% found once. Sequencing was done on a sample of peripheral blood. These receptor sequences come from a man aged 50-60 years with acute or convalescent COVID-19.

The chain employs TRBV6-5 and TRBJ2-7, with D possibly being TRBD2 (6 bases). The CDR3 has 15 residues. The germline V and J ends were trimmed by 6 bases and 7 bases, with 22 bases remaining between them. The germline CDR1 and CDR2 sequences are MNHEY and SVGAGI. The CDR3 loop is CASSLGGAAVVEQYF. The CDR3 coding sequence is TGTGCCAGCAGCCTAGGCGGGGCCGCGGTTGTGGAGCAGTACTTC.

The rearrangement joins TRBV5-1 to TRBJ2-7, with D unresolved. The germline CDR1 and CDR2 sequences are SGHRS and YFSETQ. V lost 1 base and J lost 6, with 8 bases in between. This CDR3 is built from 12 residues. CDR3 sequence reads: CASSLLVGEQYF. DNA of the CDR3: TGCGCCAGCAGCTTGTTAGTCGGCGAGCAGTACTTC.

The chain uses TRBV7-2 and TRBJ1-5, with a tentative D call TRBD1 (6 bases). Deletions cut 0 bases from V and 2 bases from J, with 11 bases between. The germline V gene encodes CDR1 SGHTA and CDR2 FQGNSA. This CDR3 spans 16 amino acids. In nucleotides, the CDR3 is TGTGCCAGCAGCTTAGCTGGGACAAGACGCAATCAGCCCCAGCATTTT. It encodes CASSLAGTRRNQPQHF.

The J gene is TRBJ2-7, the V gene TRBV3-1 (or the pseudogene TRBV3-2); perhaps TRBD2 as D (6 bases). Germline V gene lookup returns CDR1 LGHDT and CDR2 YNNKEL (reference sequence). V lost 3 bases and J lost 6, with 6 bases in between. There are 11 residues in the CDR3. In DNA form, the CDR3 reads TGTGCCAGCAGCCAGGAGGGCGAGCAGTACTTC. As protein: CASSQEGEQYF.

In its sample, this clone was seen a few times. The chain employs TRBV6-5 and TRBJ2-5; 10 nucleotides agree with TRBD2. After removal of 6 bases from V and 4 bases from J, the junction contained 8 bases not matched to a gene. The V gene's germline CDR1 is MNHEY and CDR2 SVGAGI. The CDR3 runs 15 residues. CDR3 DNA sequence: TGTGCCAGCAGCATTACCGGGACTAGCGTAGAGACCCAGTACTTC. This encodes CASSITGTSVETQYF.

The chain combines TRBV18 with TRBJ2-1; 15 nucleotides line up with TRBD2. In germline, CDR1 is KGHSH, CDR2 LQKENI. V was clipped by 6 bases and J by 9 bases; unmatched bases: 12. The CDR3 totals 17 residues. For the CDR3, the DNA is TGTGCCAGCTCCCGGACTAGCGGGGGGGCCCGATGGTCTGAGCAGTTCTTC. Its translation is CASSRTSGGARWSEQFF.